A selection of T cell receptor beta chains follows, all from one sample in a study of T-cell memory formation after mild COVID-19. TCRdb processed the 5' RACE reads anew with MiXCR; each CDR3 protein has one entry. The profile shows more than 450,000 distinct CDR3 sequences, over 15% of them singletons. Sequencing used PBMCs or a T cell subset sorted from them (not recorded which). These receptors were obtained from an adult woman who had mild COVID-19 (a few samples of this study predate the infection). Cell type and time point are not known. The CDR3 runs from the conserved cysteine through the conserved F or W. The D gene is left open where the match is weak. Where a row states a size, it is once, few, many or the class of an expanded clone; other rows omit it.

size	V	D	J	CDR3	DNA
few	TRBV20-1	TRBD1	TRBJ2-7	CSARGRSRDSLYEQYF	TGCAGTGCTCGCGGTAGAAGCCGGGACAGCCTCTACGAGCAGTACTTC
-	TRBV18	TRBD1	TRBJ2-7	CASSPLKGAISQGPYEQYF	TGTGCCAGCTCACCACTCAAGGGGGCCATATCACAAGGTCCCTACGAGCAGTACTTC
-	TRBV20-1	TRBD1	TRBJ1-4	CSVPGQARDEKLFF	TGCAGTGTCCCGGGACAGGCGCGGGATGAAAAACTGTTTTTT
-	TRBV12-3/TRBV12-4	-	TRBJ1-6	CASSLSGEIRNSPLHF	TGTGCCAGCAGTTTGTCGGGGGAGATCCGCAATTCACCCCTCCACTTT
few	TRBV5-1	TRBD1	TRBJ2-6	CASSLEWTGMGVLTF	TGCGCCAGCAGCTTGGAATGGACAGGGATGGGCGTCCTGACTTTC
-	TRBV19	TRBD1	TRBJ1-1	CASSIGTGNTEAFF	TGTGCCAGTAGTATAGGGACAGGGAACACTGAAGCTTTCTTT
few	TRBV28	-	TRBJ2-1	CASSLGGPRANEQFF	TGTGCCAGCAGTTTAGGGGGACCCCGGGCCAATGAGCAGTTCTTC
-	TRBV3-1	TRBD2	TRBJ2-1	CASSRSAGGKQFF	TGTGCCAGCAGCCGTTCAGCGGGGGGAAAGCAGTTCTTC
few	TRBV19	-	TRBJ1-5	CASSSHRLGDSNQPQHF	TGTGCCAGTAGTTCACACAGGCTAGGGGATAGCAATCAGCCCCAGCATTTT
many	TRBV27	TRBD2	TRBJ2-3	CASSLASGGTDTQYF	TGTGCCAGCAGTTTGGCTAGCGGGGGAACAGATACGCAGTATTTT
-	TRBV28	-	TRBJ2-7	CASRITYGEQYF	TGTGCCAGCAGGATAACCTACGGCGAGCAGTACTTC
many	TRBV7-9	-	TRBJ1-1	CASSLRRGLNTEAFF	TGTGCCAGCAGCTTAAGGCGGGGTTTGAACACTGAAGCTTTCTTT
-	TRBV3-1	-	TRBJ2-3	CASSQEWMRDTQYF	TGTGCCAGCAGCCAAGAGTGGATGAGAGATACGCAGTATTTT
-	TRBV25-1	TRBD2	TRBJ2-7	CASRVAGLREQYF	TGTGCCAGCAGGGTAGCGGGGTTACGCGAGCAGTACTTC
few	TRBV2	-	TRBJ2-1	CASSEGKGPPGNEQFF	TGTGCCAGCAGTGAAGGAAAGGGGCCACCTGGCAATGAGCAGTTCTTC
-	TRBV5-1	-	TRBJ1-1	CASSFGRGGTEAFF	TGCGCCAGCAGCTTCGGACGGGGAGGGACTGAAGCTTTCTTT
-	TRBV15	-	TRBJ2-2	CATSRDGSGATISTMNTGELFF	TGTGCCACCAGCAGAGATGGGTCAGGGGCGACAATTTCGACGATGAACACCGGGGAGCTGTTTTTT
many	TRBV7-8	-	TRBJ2-3	CASSISAATDTQYF	TGTGCCAGCAGCATTTCCGCAGCCACAGATACGCAGTATTTT
-	TRBV2	TRBD2	TRBJ2-3	CASGLAELLSTDTQYF	TGTGCCAGCGGACTAGCGGAACTCCTTAGCACAGATACGCAGTATTTT
-	TRBV2	-	TRBJ2-7	CASSTGLLNHSEQYF	TGTGCCAGCAGCACGGGACTCCTTAACCACTCTGAGCAGTACTTC
few	TRBV15	TRBD1	TRBJ2-5	CATRGTAETQYF	TGTGCCACCAGAGGGACAGCGGAGACCCAGTACTTC
few	TRBV7-3	TRBD1	TRBJ2-1	CASSLKDGTGLYNEQFF	TGTGCCAGCAGCTTAAAGGACGGGACAGGGCTTTACAATGAGCAGTTCTTC
-	TRBV12-3/TRBV12-4	TRBD1	TRBJ2-1	CASSPPTGVNYNEQFF	TGTGCCAGCAGTCCCCCGACAGGGGTTAATTACAATGAGCAGTTCTTC
-	TRBV29-1	-	TRBJ2-1	CSVGRGPRVYNEQFF	TGCAGCGTAGGCCGGGGCCCCCGGGTCTACAATGAGCAGTTCTTC
many	TRBV6-2/TRBV6-3	TRBD1	TRBJ2-2	CASTSGTEDSGELFF	TGTGCCAGCACATCCGGGACAGAGGATTCCGGGGAGCTGTTTTTT
-	TRBV6-5	-	TRBJ2-1	CASSYSTRRGRNEQFF	TGTGCCAGCAGTTACTCGACCCGTCGGGGCAGGAATGAGCAGTTCTTC
few	TRBV27	-	TRBJ2-2	CASRMGFPGELFF	TGTGCCAGCCGAATGGGGTTTCCCGGGGAGCTGTTTTTT
few	TRBV3-1	-	TRBJ2-7	CASSQESGVSTYEQYF	TGTGCCAGCAGCCAAGAGTCGGGGGTGTCGACCTACGAGCAGTACTTC
few	TRBV6-2/TRBV6-3	-	TRBJ2-1	CASSRSDEQFF	TGTGCCAGCAGCCGGTCGGATGAGCAGTTCTTC
-	TRBV6-5	TRBD2	TRBJ2-1	CASSNPRTSGRGYNEQFF	TGTGCCAGCAGTAATCCCCGGACTAGCGGGAGGGGGTACAATGAGCAGTTCTTC
-	TRBV6-2/TRBV6-3	TRBD1	TRBJ1-5	CASWGLMDRGRTLNQPQHF	TGTGCCAGCTGGGGACTTATGGACAGGGGTCGAACCCTAAATCAGCCCCAGCATTTT
few	TRBV6-2/TRBV6-3	-	TRBJ2-7	CASSSYTLYEQYF	TGTGCCAGCAGTTCATATACTCTCTACGAGCAGTACTTC
-	TRBV10-3	TRBD2	TRBJ2-1	CAISSGTSVYNEQFF	TGTGCCATCAGTAGCGGGACTAGCGTCTACAATGAGCAGTTCTTC
few	TRBV7-9	TRBD2	TRBJ2-3	CASSGAGGPSDTQYF	TGTGCCAGCAGCGGAGCGGGGGGGCCCTCAGATACGCAGTATTTT
-	TRBV5-6	TRBD1	TRBJ1-2	CASSLGQGTLAIGYTF	TGTGCCAGCAGCTTGGGACAGGGAACACTCGCGATAGGCTACACCTTC
-	TRBV6-5	-	TRBJ2-2	CASSYSLANLNTGELFF	TGTGCCAGCAGTTACTCTCTGGCGAACTTGAACACCGGGGAGCTGTTTTTT
-	TRBV7-9	-	TRBJ1-1	CASSLDGGHRAFF	TGTGCCAGCAGCCTGGACGGCGGCCACCGAGCTTTCTTT
few	TRBV18	-	TRBJ1-1	CASSPVGGARTEAFF	TGTGCCAGCTCACCGGTCGGAGGGGCGAGAACTGAAGCTTTCTTT
-	TRBV2	-	TRBJ1-1	CASKSQPGHLLNTEAFF	TGTGCCAGCAAATCCCAACCGGGACACCTCTTGAACACTGAAGCTTTCTTT
-	TRBV5-6	TRBD2	TRBJ2-3	CASSLEASGFTDTQYF	TGTGCCAGCAGCTTGGAGGCTAGCGGGTTCACAGATACGCAGTATTTT
few	TRBV24-1	TRBD2	TRBJ2-1	CATSEDGGLAGLGEQFF	TGTGCCACCAGTGAAGATGGGGGACTAGCGGGATTGGGTGAGCAGTTCTTC
many	TRBV5-1	TRBD1	TRBJ2-5	CASSLGQGEETQYF	TGCGCCAGCAGCTTGGGTCAGGGGGAAGAGACCCAGTACTTC
-	TRBV6-1	-	TRBJ1-6	CASSEGGITSPLHF	TGTGCCAGCAGTGAGGGGGGAATAACTTCACCCCTCCACTTT
few	TRBV6-1	TRBD1	TRBJ1-5	CASHRTGGDQPQHF	TGTGCCAGTCATCGAACAGGGGGCGATCAGCCCCAGCATTTT
-	TRBV29-1	TRBD1	TRBJ2-7	CSVGSRDRGLLIQYF	TGCAGCGTCGGCTCACGGGACAGGGGGCTCCTAATCCAGTACTTC
many	TRBV3-1	TRBD1	TRBJ1-1	CASSPRDRLGEAFF	TGTGCCAGCAGCCCAAGGGACAGGTTGGGCGAAGCTTTCTTT
few	TRBV7-3	TRBD2	TRBJ2-1	CASSSGTSGLYNEQFF	TGTGCCAGCAGCTCCGGGACTAGCGGGCTCTACAATGAGCAGTTCTTC
-	TRBV3-1	TRBD2	TRBJ2-3	CASSALAGGLADTQYF	TGTGCCAGCAGCGCCCTGGCGGGAGGGCTCGCAGATACGCAGTATTTT
-	TRBV5-1	-	TRBJ1-4	CASSSLGGLTSEKLFF	TGCGCCAGCAGCTCACTGGGGGGACTAACTTCGGAAAAACTGTTTTTT
many	TRBV4-3	TRBD2	TRBJ2-3	CASSHGLAEPTDTQYF	TGCGCCAGCAGCCACGGACTAGCGGAGCCCACAGATACGCAGTATTTT
-	TRBV3-1	-	TRBJ1-1	CASSPAQLLNTEAFF	TGTGCCAGCAGCCCCGCACAGCTTCTGAACACTGAAGCTTTCTTT
-	TRBV20-1	TRBD1	TRBJ2-7	CSARVRGQVHEQYF	TGCAGTGCTAGAGTTCGGGGACAGGTCCACGAGCAGTACTTC